The sample holds a few counts of the clone carrying this T cell receptor beta chain. Within the sample, other DNA sequences also encode this same CDR3. This sample is part of a study of control samples from healthy donors and cancer patients. Profiled with immunoSEQ multiplex PCR; TCRdb holds only in-frame clones, not every one. There are about 97,000 clones in the sample; about 90% occur only once, and around 2.3% lies in the top ten. This CDR3 has 15 amino acids. The V end lost 0 bases, the J end lost 0 bases, and 9 bases lay between the germline ends. Germline V gene data show CDR1 as SGHRS and CDR2 as YFSETQ.

The receptor comes from a young woman in good health. The rearrangement joins TRBV5-1 to TRBJ1-2; D gene unclear. The sample was blood. CDR3 residues: CASSLANDANYGYTF. CDR3 coding DNA: TGCGCCAGCAGCTTGGCCAACGATGCTAACTATGGCTACACCTTC.